These 15 T cell receptor beta chains share one sample of origin, sequenced in a study of T cells after yellow fever vaccination. One entry per CDR3 protein results from TCRdb running MiXCR on the 5' RACE reads. The sample contains 500,000 to 650,000 distinct CDR3 sequences, about 15% of which appear only once. This specimen consisted of PBMCs, obtained more than 4 days after the first yellow fever vaccination. Receptors were obtained from a man between 18 and 35 years old who received the YFV17D yellow fever vaccine.

This clonotype was recorded a few times. The V call is TRBV30, the J call TRBJ2-4; tentative D call: TRBD1 (7 bases). The CDR3 contains 12 residues. The germline V gene has CDR1 GTSNPN and CDR2 SVGIG (reference sequence). Trimming left V 4 bases short and J 6 bases short, with 10 bases between. CDR3: CAWTQGGNIQYF. The CDR3 DNA follows: TGTGCCTGGACCCAGGGGGGAAACATTCAGTACTTC.

The V call is TRBV20-1, the J call TRBJ1-1; D is uncertain. Germline V lookup: CDR1 DFQATT, CDR2 SNEGSKA (reference sequence). Trimming took off 6 bases at V and 1 base at J, with 15 bases between the two ends. There are 14 residues in the CDR3. The CDR3 DNA reads TGCAGTGCCCCCCAGGTCAGGACGAACACTGAAGCTTTCTTT. Protein product: CSAPQVRTNTEAFF.

This clonotype was observed a few times. The CDR3 region is CASSTPDSSYNEQFF. CDR3 bases: TGTGCCAGCAGCACCCCGGACAGCTCCTACAATGAGCAGTTCTTC. The rearrangement uses TRBV28 and TRBJ2-1, with D perhaps TRBD1 (6 bases). Germline lookup yields CDR1 MDHEN and CDR2 SYDVKM. This CDR3 comprises 15 residues. Trimming shortened V by 6 bases and J by 0 bases, and 12 bases separated the two germline ends.

This clonotype turned up a few times. V gene TRBV6-2 or TRBV6-3 combines with J gene TRBJ1-6, with D possibly TRBD1 on 6 matching bases. Trimming took off 6 bases at V and 6 bases at J, with 15 bases between the two ends. Germline CDR1 reads MNHEY; CDR2 reads SVGEGT. This CDR3 is built from 15 residues. CDR3: CASSVRQAANSPLHF. The CDR3 DNA is TGTGCCAGCAGCGTCCGACAGGCAGCTAATTCACCCCTCCACTTT.

The sample holds a few counts of this clonotype. V gene TRBV12-5 combines with J gene TRBJ2-2; no firm D call. CDR3 length: 12 amino acids. Germline values: CDR1 LGHNT, CDR2 FRNRAP. V lost 4 bases and J lost 6, with 6 bases in between. The CDR3 here is CASGSEAGELFF. CDR3 bases: TGTGCTAGTGGTTCGGAAGCCGGGGAGCTGTTTTTT.

This clonotype was observed a few times. The gene calls are TRBV18 and TRBJ1-5; possibly TRBD1 for D (5 bases). Trimming took off 3 bases at V and 1 base at J, with 7 bases between the two ends. The CDR3 sequence is 14 residues long. Germline CDR1 reads KGHSH; CDR2 reads LQKENI. CDR3 nucleotide sequence: TGTGCCAGCTCACCGGGGGTAAGCAATCAGCCCCAGCATTTT. Translation: CASSPGVSNQPQHF.

This clonotype was seen at least ten times. The rearrangement links TRBV27 to TRBJ2-5, with TRBD2 identical over 7 bases. The CDR3 spans 14 residues. J gave up 2 bases and V 3 bases, and 3 bases lay outside the gene matches. Germline CDR1 MNHEY, CDR2 SMNVEV (reference sequence). The CDR3 region is CASSLAGEQETQYF. CDR3 in DNA: TGTGCCAGCAGTTTGGCGGGGGAGCAAGAGACCCAGTACTTC.

Only a few counts were recorded for this clonotype. The gene calls are TRBV5-1 and TRBJ1-1, with 9 nucleotides matching TRBD1. Germline values: CDR1 SGHRS, CDR2 YFSETQ. V dropped 7 bases and J dropped 4; count of bases not matched to a gene: 5. The CDR3 runs 13 residues. For the CDR3, the DNA is TGCGCCAGCGGACAGGGGATTGGCACTGAAGCTTTCTTT. Protein product: CASGQGIGTEAFF.

The V and J genes are TRBV20-1 and TRBJ2-3; TRBD2 might be the D (5 bases). The CDR3 extends over 15 amino acids. The V end lost 6 bases, the J end lost 2 bases, and 18 bases lay between the germline ends. Germline V CDR1 and CDR2: DFQATT, SNEGSKA (reference sequence). The DNA of the CDR3 is TGCAGTGCCGAGCCGTCACTAGATCCCACAGATACGCAGTATTTT. It codes for CSAEPSLDPTDTQYF.

The chain uses TRBV4-3 and TRBJ1-6; D is ambiguous. This CDR3 region has 15 residues. V was pared by 4 bases and J by 3 bases, with 10 bases between. Per germline, CDR1 LGHNA and CDR2 YSLEER. The DNA of the CDR3 is TGCGCCAGCAGCCTCGGCGCCCTCTATAATTCACCCCTCCACTTT. Its protein is CASSLGALYNSPLHF.

This chain joins TRBV5-1 and TRBJ2-3; TRBD2 might be the D (5 bases). From germline, CDR1 is SGHRS and CDR2 YFSETQ. The V gene lost 5 bases and the J gene lost 3 bases, with 16 bases spanning the gap. The CDR3 loop spans 15 amino acids. DNA for the CDR3: TGCGCCAGCAGGAGGGCCCCCGCGGATACAGATACGCAGTATTTT. Encoded protein: CASRRAPADTDTQYF.

This clonotype was picked up many times. This rearrangement joins TRBV7-2 to TRBJ1-1; 8 bases are shared with TRBD1. V dropped 5 bases and J dropped 7; count of bases not matched to a gene: 12. The CDR3 is 15 residues long. CDR1 and CDR2 (germline): SGHTA, FQGNSA. CDR3 sequence reads: CASSVYRGVVIEAFF. The CDR3 DNA reads as TGTGCCAGCAGCGTTTACAGGGGGGTGGTTATTGAAGCTTTCTTT.

The chain uses TRBV7-2 and TRBJ2-5, with TRBD1 matching 7 bases. The CDR3 covers 14 residues. Germline CDR1 SGHTA, CDR2 FQGNSA. Losses at the gene ends were 5 bases for V and 6 bases for J; bases not matched to a gene: 9. The CDR3 DNA reads TGTGCCAGCAGCCAACAAGGGACAGCCCAGACCCAGTACTTC. Residues: CASSQQGTAQTQYF.

The chain couples TRBV6-1 to TRBJ1-5; 9 bases line up with TRBD1. Germline V CDR1 and CDR2: MNHNS, SASEGT. The CDR3 has 15 residues. The V gene end was trimmed by 6 bases and the J gene end by 11 bases; junction bases not matched to a gene: 14. CDR3 sequence reads: CASSQTPGQGITQHF. The DNA for the CDR3 is TGTGCCAGCAGCCAAACTCCGGGACAGGGTATAACCCAGCATTTT.

This clonotype has a handful of counts. The chain joins TRBV4-3 to TRBJ2-4; D is ambiguous. From germline, CDR1 is LGHNA and CDR2 YSLEER. The CDR3 runs 13 residues. V was shortened by 8 bases and J by 2 bases, with 10 bases between the two germline ends. The DNA for the CDR3 is TGCGCCAGCTACCAGGTGACCAAAAACATTCAGTACTTC. Translating it yields CASYQVTKNIQYF.